This entry lists 9 T cell receptor beta chains sequenced from one sample in a study of CD8 T cells in Susac syndrome. RNA was extracted with the RNeasy kit, and a quantity of roughly 0.5 to 1 ug was reverse transcribed using random hexamers. TCRdb redid the calling of the immunoSEQ multiplex PCR reads with MiXCR, one entry per CDR3 protein. The table has fewer than 250,000 distinct CDR3 sequences, roughly 92% seen once; the top ten hold about 0.15%. The sequencing input was CD8+ T cells from PBMCs. The receptors here all came from a human donor with multiple sclerosis.

This rearrangement joins TRBV2 to TRBJ1-1, with a possible D match to TRBD1 (5 bases). The CDR3 loop spans 11 amino acids. CDR1 and CDR2 (germline): SNHLY, FYNNEI. Trimming pared 2 bases from V and 7 bases from J, leaving 5 bases between. The chain's CDR3 is CASSETGEAFF. Written as DNA, the CDR3 is TGTGCCAGCAGTGAAACAGGTGAAGCTTTCTTT.

The chain is built from TRBV9 and TRBJ2-7; the D gene is possibly TRBD2 (6 bases). Looked up from germline, CDR1 is SGDLS and CDR2 is YYNGEE. This CDR3 is 14 amino acids long. V lost 3 bases, J lost 2 bases, and 12 bases lay in between. The DNA for the CDR3 is TGTGCCAGCAGCGCTACGGACTACCCCTACGAGCAGTACTTC. Translating it yields CASSATDYPYEQYF.

V is TRBV19 and J is TRBJ1-5; possible D gene TRBD1, 5 bases. V was trimmed by 2 bases and J by 6 bases, leaving 17 bases between them. The CDR3 extends over 16 amino acids. Germline V gene data show CDR1 as LNHDA and CDR2 as SQIVND (reference sequence). The CDR3 DNA follows: TGTGCCAGTAGTATACAGGGAGTTGGTCACGGTCAGCCCCAGCATTTT. Protein product: CASSIQGVGHGQPQHF.

J is TRBJ2-1 and V is TRBV30; perhaps D is TRBD1 or TRBD2 (5 bases each). The V gene's germline CDR1 is GTSNPN and CDR2 SVGIG (reference sequence). This CDR3 is built from 14 residues. The V end lost 3 bases, the J end lost 10 bases, and 19 bases lay between the germline ends. CDR3: CAWSLTSVWGEQFF. CDR3 in DNA: TGTGCCTGGAGCCTCACTAGTGTCTGGGGCGAGCAGTTCTTC.

The rearrangement joins TRBV30 to TRBJ2-7, with 9 bases fitting TRBD1. CDR3 size: 15 residues. Germline V CDR1 and CDR2: GTSNPN, SVGIG (reference sequence). Trimming removed 2 bases from V and 2 bases from J; junction bases left unmatched: 7. DNA for the CDR3: TGTGCCTGGAGTAGGGCCCGGGACAGGGCCTACGAGCAGTACTTC. Its protein product is CAWSRARDRAYEQYF.

This rearrangement joins TRBV5-6 to TRBJ1-2, with 7 bases aligning to TRBD1. The CDR3 spans 16 residues. V was pared by 0 bases and J by 0 bases, with 5 bases of the junction left unmatched. Per germline, CDR1 SGHDT and CDR2 YYEEEE. CDR3 region: CASSLVPTGPNYGYTF. CDR3 DNA: TGTGCCAGCAGCTTGGTTCCGACAGGGCCTAACTATGGCTACACCTTC.

The chain links TRBV3-1 to TRBJ2-7; D is perhaps TRBD2 (5 bases). The CDR3 loop spans 14 amino acids. V was pared by 3 bases and J by 2 bases, with 11 bases between. Germline V CDR1 and CDR2: LGHDT, YNNKEL (reference sequence). CDR3 sequence reads: CASSHGGGAYEQYF. The CDR3 DNA follows: TGTGCCAGCAGCCATGGCGGAGGTGCCTACGAGCAGTACTTC.

This chain connects TRBV7-9 to TRBJ1-1, with unresolved D. V was shortened by 5 bases and J by 5 bases, with 21 bases between the two germline ends. The CDR3 covers 16 residues. Per the germline V gene, CDR1 is SEHNR and CDR2 is FQNEAQ (reference sequence). Written as DNA, the CDR3 is TGTGCCAGCAGCATCATGATTCCCCGCTCGAGTACTGAAGCTTTCTTT. Its translation: CASSIMIPRSSTEAFF.

The chain recombines TRBV12-3 or TRBV12-4 with TRBJ2-7; the D call may be TRBD1 or TRBD2 (5 bases each). The germline V and J ends were trimmed by 7 bases and 2 bases, with 15 bases remaining between them. This CDR3 region has 14 residues. CDR3 bases: TGTGCCAGCACCCTGGGGGACCGAGCCTACGAGCAGTACTTC. It encodes CASTLGDRAYEQYF.